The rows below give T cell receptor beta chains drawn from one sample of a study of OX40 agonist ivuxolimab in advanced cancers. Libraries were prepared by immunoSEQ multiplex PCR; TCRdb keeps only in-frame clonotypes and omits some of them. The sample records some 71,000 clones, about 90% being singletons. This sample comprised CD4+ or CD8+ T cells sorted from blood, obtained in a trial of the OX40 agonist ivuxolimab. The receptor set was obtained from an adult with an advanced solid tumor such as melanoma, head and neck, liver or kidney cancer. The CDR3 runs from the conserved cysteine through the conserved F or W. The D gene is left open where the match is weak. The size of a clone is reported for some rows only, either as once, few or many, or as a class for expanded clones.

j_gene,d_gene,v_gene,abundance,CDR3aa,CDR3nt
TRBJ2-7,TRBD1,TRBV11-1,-,CASSLGQTNEQYF,TGTGCCAGCAGCTTGGGACAGACAAACGAGCAGTACTTC
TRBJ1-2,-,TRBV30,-,CAWSVTGPSF,TGTGCCTGGAGTGTAACAGGTCCAAGCTTC
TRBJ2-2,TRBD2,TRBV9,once,CASESGTNTGELFF,TGTGCCAGCGAGAGCGGGACGAACACCGGGGAGCTGTTTTTT
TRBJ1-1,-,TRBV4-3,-,CASSQGQKNTEAFF,TGCGCCAGCAGCCAAGGCCAGAAGAACACTGAAGCTTTCTTT
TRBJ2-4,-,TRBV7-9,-,CASSLLRGATKNIQYF,TGTGCCAGCAGCTTACTTCGGGGGGCGACCAAAAACATTCAGTACTTC
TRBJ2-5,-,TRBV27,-,CASSLVGETQYF,TGTGCCAGCAGTTTGGTCGGGGAGACCCAGTACTTC
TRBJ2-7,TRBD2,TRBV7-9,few,CASSLESGRRPYEQYF,TGTGCCAGCAGCTTAGAATCCGGGAGGAGACCCTACGAGCAGTACTTC
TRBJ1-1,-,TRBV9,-,CASSGGNTEAFF,TGTGCCAGCAGCGGGGGTAACACTGAAGCTTTCTTT
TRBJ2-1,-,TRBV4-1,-,CASSQDSDSEGFNEQFF,TGCGCCAGCAGCCAAGATTCAGACAGCGAGGGGTTCAATGAGCAGTTCTTC
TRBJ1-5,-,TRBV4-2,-,CASSQDWVGSNQPQHF,TGTGCCAGCAGCCAAGATTGGGTCGGTAGCAATCAGCCCCAGCATTTT
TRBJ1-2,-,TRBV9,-,CASSVAIVGQYGYTF,TGTGCCAGCAGCGTAGCCATAGTCGGTCAGTATGGCTACACCTTC
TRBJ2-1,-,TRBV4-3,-,CASSQGLPAYNEQFF,TGCGCCAGCAGCCAGGGTCTCCCCGCCTACAATGAGCAGTTCTTC
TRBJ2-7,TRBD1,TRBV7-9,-,CASSSGQGSGGEQYF,TGTGCCAGCAGCTCAGGACAGGGGAGTGGCGGCGAGCAGTACTTC
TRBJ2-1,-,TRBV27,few,CASSFEGASEQFF,TGTGCCAGCAGTTTTGAGGGAGCAAGTGAGCAGTTCTTC
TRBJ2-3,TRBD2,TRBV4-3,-,CASSHESGGRTDTQYF,TGCGCCAGCAGCCACGAATCCGGCGGGAGGACAGATACGCAGTATTTT
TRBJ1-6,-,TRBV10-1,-,CASSEDRRIYNSPLHF,TGCGCCAGCAGTGAGGACAGGCGAATCTATAATTCACCCCTCCACTTT
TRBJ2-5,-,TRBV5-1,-,CASSLSSLGETQYF,TGCGCCAGCAGCTTAAGCAGTCTAGGAGAGACCCAGTACTTC
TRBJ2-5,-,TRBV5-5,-,CASSLLGNYQETQYF,TGTGCCAGCAGCTTGCTAGGGAATTACCAAGAGACCCAGTACTTC
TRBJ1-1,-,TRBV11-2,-,CASSRTQYGDTEAFF,TGTGCCAGCAGCCGGACTCAATATGGTGACACTGAAGCTTTCTTT
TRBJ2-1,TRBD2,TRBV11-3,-,CASSLASGAYNEQFF,TGTGCCAGCAGCCTAGCCAGCGGGGCCTACAATGAGCAGTTCTTC
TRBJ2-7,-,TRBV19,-,CASSELVSYEQYF,TGTGCCAGTAGTGAGCTAGTCTCCTACGAGCAGTACTTC
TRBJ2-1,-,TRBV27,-,CASSLSATGNEQFF,TGTGCCAGCAGCCTCTCGGCGACGGGCAATGAGCAGTTCTTC
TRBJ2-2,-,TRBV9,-,CASSSRVEGDRNTGELFF,TGTGCCAGCAGCTCTCGCGTGGAGGGGGACAGGAACACCGGGGAGCTGTTTTTT
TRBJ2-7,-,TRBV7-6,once,CASSSSRGSEQYF,TGTGCCAGCAGCTCTAGCAGGGGCTCCGAGCAGTACTTC
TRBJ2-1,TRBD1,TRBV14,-,CASSQDRGLYNEQFF,TGTGCCAGCAGCCAAGATAGGGGGCTATACAATGAGCAGTTCTTC
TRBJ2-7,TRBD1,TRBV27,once,CASSLGTDYEQYF,TGTGCCAGCAGTCTCGGGACAGACTACGAGCAGTACTTC
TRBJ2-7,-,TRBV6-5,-,CASSLSGLAYEQYF,TGTGCCAGCAGTTTATCGGGCCTAGCCTACGAGCAGTACTTC
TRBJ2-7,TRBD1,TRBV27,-,CASSLSRQGPYEQYF,TGTGCCAGCAGTTTATCCCGACAGGGCCCCTACGAGCAGTACTTC
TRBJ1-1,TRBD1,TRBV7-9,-,CASSLGQGERGTEAFF,TGTGCCAGCAGCTTAGGACAGGGGGAACGAGGCACTGAAGCTTTCTTT
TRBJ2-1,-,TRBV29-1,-,CSVPLANEQFF,TGCAGCGTTCCACTAGCCAATGAGCAGTTCTTC
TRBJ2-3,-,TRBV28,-,CASREAGSTDTQYF,TGTGCCAGCAGGGAAGCGGGTAGCACAGATACGCAGTATTTT
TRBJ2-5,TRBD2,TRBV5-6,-,CASCIGAGVEETQYF,TGTGCCAGCTGTATTGGAGCGGGAGTGGAGGAGACCCAGTACTTC
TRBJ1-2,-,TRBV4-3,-,CASSQEQVVNYGYTF,TGCGCCAGCAGCCAAGAACAGGTGGTTAACTATGGCTACACCTTC
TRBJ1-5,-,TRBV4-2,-,CASSQVQGNQPQHF,TGTGCCAGCAGCCAAGTACAGGGAAATCAGCCCCAGCATTTT
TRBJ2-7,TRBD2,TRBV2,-,CASSEGGGRAFEQYF,TGTGCCAGCAGTGAAGGGGGTGGGAGGGCCTTCGAGCAGTACTTC
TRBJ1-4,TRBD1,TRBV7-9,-,CASSARGTANEKLFF,TGTGCCAGCAGCGCGAGGGGGACAGCAAATGAAAAACTGTTTTTT
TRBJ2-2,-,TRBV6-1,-,CASLGAGELFF,TGTGCCAGTTTAGGGGCCGGGGAGCTGTTTTTT
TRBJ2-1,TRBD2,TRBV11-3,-,CASSPFLLAGGRDNEQFF,TGTGCCAGCAGCCCCTTTCTGCTAGCGGGAGGCCGAGACAATGAGCAGTTCTTC